The rows below give T cell receptor beta chains drawn from one sample of a study of spatial heterogeneity in lung cancer. In TCRdb, the 5' RACE reads were re-called with MiXCR into one record per CDR3 protein. Here the sample spans just under 7,500 distinct CDR3 sequences, roughly 7% being singletons. The material was lung tumor tissue, obtained at surgery. The receptors come from a male donor with early-stage non-small cell lung cancer. Each CDR3 is given with its conserved first and last residue. Not all rows give a size; the values are once, few, many and, for expanded clones, a class.

clone_size: medium-sized
v_call: TRBV7-2
j_call: TRBJ2-2
cdr3_aa: CASSLHGSGELFF

clone_size: many
v_call: TRBV28
j_call: TRBJ2-6
cdr3_aa: CASSLFSGFYSGANVLTF

clone_size: medium-sized
v_call: TRBV29-1
j_call: TRBJ2-7
cdr3_aa: CSGRTSGRAEQYF

clone_size: many
v_call: TRBV20-1
j_call: TRBJ2-1
cdr3_aa: CSRTSGGLDEQFF

clone_size: many
v_call: TRBV7-9
j_call: TRBJ2-7
cdr3_aa: CASSLVGGEGHYEQYF

clone_size: medium-sized
v_call: TRBV14
j_call: TRBJ2-1
cdr3_aa: CASSPSLRSEQFF

clone_size: large
v_call: TRBV28
j_call: TRBJ1-5
cdr3_aa: CASSPDGNQPQHF

clone_size: many
v_call: TRBV28
j_call: TRBJ1-5
cdr3_aa: CASSRQAGSNQPQHF

clone_size: medium-sized
v_call: TRBV20-1
j_call: TRBJ1-1
cdr3_aa: CSAGGYRGTEAFF

clone_size: many
v_call: TRBV6-2/TRBV6-3
j_call: TRBJ1-2
cdr3_aa: CASSYSTAVDGYTF

clone_size: many
v_call: TRBV10-3
j_call: TRBJ1-1
cdr3_aa: CACGGALTEAFF

clone_size: .
v_call: TRBV5-1
j_call: TRBJ2-3
cdr3_aa: CASSLNGPGGSTDTQYF

clone_size: large
v_call: TRBV7-2
j_call: TRBJ2-1
cdr3_aa: CASRRTRGAGQAAREQFF

clone_size: many
v_call: TRBV5-6
j_call: TRBJ2-4
cdr3_aa: CASSLTGINIQYF

clone_size: medium-sized
v_call: TRBV6-5
j_call: TRBJ1-2
cdr3_aa: CASTRSGQPYGYTF

clone_size: many
v_call: TRBV7-8
j_call: TRBJ2-1
cdr3_aa: CASSPGPDGEQFF

clone_size: .
v_call: TRBV7-6
j_call: TRBJ2-1
cdr3_aa: CASSSSGRALGNEQFF

clone_size: .
v_call: TRBV5-1
j_call: TRBJ2-3
cdr3_aa: CASSFGQQSTDTQYF

clone_size: many
v_call: TRBV11-2
j_call: TRBJ2-7
cdr3_aa: CASSLAPQGISYEQYF

clone_size: medium-sized
v_call: TRBV6-5
j_call: TRBJ2-3
cdr3_aa: CASHRGAGPGADTQYF

clone_size: .
v_call: TRBV5-5
j_call: TRBJ2-1
cdr3_aa: CASSPPRQGFDEQFF

clone_size: .
v_call: TRBV4-3
j_call: TRBJ2-3
cdr3_aa: CASSQNSGETDTQYF

clone_size: .
v_call: TRBV27
j_call: TRBJ1-1
cdr3_aa: CASSLGAETEAFF

clone_size: .
v_call: TRBV24-1
j_call: TRBJ2-4
cdr3_aa: CATSDSGQGWNIQYF

clone_size: medium-sized
v_call: TRBV9
j_call: TRBJ2-2
cdr3_aa: CASSVDPRRNTGELFF

clone_size: many
v_call: TRBV7-8
j_call: TRBJ2-2
cdr3_aa: CASSRRQGSFTGELFF

clone_size: .
v_call: TRBV28
j_call: TRBJ2-1
cdr3_aa: CASSSGDEQFF